This T cell receptor (beta chain) is drawn from a study of blood T cell repertoires in COVID-19 (TCRdb year 2020). Context from the whole study: The collaborator samples originated in the United States, Italy and Spain and spanned the acute and convalescent phases of COVID-19. The repertoires were released in a freely available public database intended as a resource for research on the immune response to SARS-CoV-2. Deeply sampled blood TCRbeta repertoires from subjects exposed to, actively infected with, or recovered from COVID-19 were included in the dataset. The samples were drawn from two sources: the first 160 participants of the ongoing ImmuneRACE study, and 950 to 1,500 subjects contributed by 6 global collaborators. The sample metadata nearly always contained a de-identified subject ID, COVID-19 status, age in years and sex. Where available, HLA class I and class II types were obtained from metadata supplied by the sample provider rather than from assay-based typing. The material from the prospective study consisted of cDNA or gDNA derived from T cells, B-cell-depleted T cells, or PBMCs. Here is what the overall study found, with its caveats: How much clinical and demographic metadata was included differed by source and by participant, and the metadata was provided uncurated.

The germline V gene specifies SGHRS as CDR1 and YFSETQ as CDR2. From cysteine to phenylalanine, the CDR3 is 14 amino acids long. Only the CDR3 portion is preserved as DNA: 42 bases, with reading frame beginning at the first base. Trimming takes 0 bases from V and 9 bases from J, and the germline ends sit 10 bases apart. A few counts support this clone. The antigen it binds to is not known. No base quality information exists; no much larger clone differs at one position. The immunoSEQ Assay, a bias-controlled multiplex PCR, was used to amplify TCRbeta CDR3 regions from genomic DNA. The original pipeline was this. The number of nucleated cells in each sample was estimated from the amplification of reference gene primers within the assay. To quantify the absolute abundance of each unique TCRbeta CDR3 rearrangement, sequence reads were collapsed and filtered. For each sample, productive Simpson clonality was calculated as the square root of Simpson's diversity index across productive rearrangements. TCRdb mirrors the immuneACCESS table, restricted to in-frame sequences. Some clones are absent from its copies; in checked studies, under half trace to an unresolved V gene, and the reason for the others is unknown. V and J calls plus clone size are reproduced from that table; the DNA served to infer D and trimming. The sample contains 150,000 or so clones, roughly 80% of them found a single time. The top ten clonotypes cover roughly 3.4% of the sample.

Participants in the prospective study were enrolled through a virtual design, were aged roughly 18 to 90 years, and lived in 20 to 30 United States geographic areas. Cohort assignment in the prospective study relied on participant-reported clinical history from a screening survey and a study questionnaire. Recovered participants in ImmuneRACE Cohort 3 were defined by two consecutive negative NP/OP PCR tests, clearance by a healthcare professional, or resolution of symptoms. Mobile phlebotomists in the prospective study collected whole blood, serum and a nasopharyngeal or oropharyngeal swab from every participant. Additional blood draws and questionnaires over an approximately 2-month period could optionally be provided by prospective study participants. Blood samples from the prospective study were shipped frozen or at room temperature prior to DNA extraction.

The V and J genes are TRBV5-1 and TRBJ1-6, with the D gene call left open. The TCR was taken from a woman in her sixties or seventies who had recovered from COVID-19. The sample consisted of PBMCs or T cells enriched from blood (not recorded which). CDR3 protein: CASSLDSSSSPLHF. The bases read TGCGCCAGCAGCTTGGACAGCTCGAGTTCACCCCTCCACTTT.